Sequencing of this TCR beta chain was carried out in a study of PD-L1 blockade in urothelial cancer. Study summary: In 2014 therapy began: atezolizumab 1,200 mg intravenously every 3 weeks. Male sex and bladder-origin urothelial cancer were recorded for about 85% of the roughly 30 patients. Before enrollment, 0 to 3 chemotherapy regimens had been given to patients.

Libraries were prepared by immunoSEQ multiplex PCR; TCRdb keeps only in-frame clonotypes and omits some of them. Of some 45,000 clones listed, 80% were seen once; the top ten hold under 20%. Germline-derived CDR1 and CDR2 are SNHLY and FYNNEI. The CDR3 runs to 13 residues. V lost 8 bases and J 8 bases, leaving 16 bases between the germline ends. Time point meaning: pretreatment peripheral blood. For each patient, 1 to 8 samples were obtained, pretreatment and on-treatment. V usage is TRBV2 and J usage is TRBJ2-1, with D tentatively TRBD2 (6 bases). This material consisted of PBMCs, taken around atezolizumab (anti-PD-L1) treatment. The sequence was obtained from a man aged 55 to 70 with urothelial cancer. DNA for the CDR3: TGTGCCAGCGCGGGGATTGGCGCGGATGAGCAGTTCTTC. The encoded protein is CASAGIGADEQFF.